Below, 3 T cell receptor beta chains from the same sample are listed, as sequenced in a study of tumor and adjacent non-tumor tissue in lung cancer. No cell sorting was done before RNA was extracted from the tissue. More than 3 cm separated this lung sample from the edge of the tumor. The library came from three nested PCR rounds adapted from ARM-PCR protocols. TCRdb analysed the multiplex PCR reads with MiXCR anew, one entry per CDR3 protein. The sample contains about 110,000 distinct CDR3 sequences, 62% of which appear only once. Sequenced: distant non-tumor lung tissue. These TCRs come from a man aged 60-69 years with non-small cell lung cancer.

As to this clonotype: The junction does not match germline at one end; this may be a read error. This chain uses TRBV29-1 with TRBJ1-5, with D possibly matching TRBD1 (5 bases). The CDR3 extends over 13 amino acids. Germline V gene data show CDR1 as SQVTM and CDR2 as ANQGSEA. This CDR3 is CNVARGDNQPQHF. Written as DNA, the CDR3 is TGCAACGTTGCTAGGGGTGACAATCAGCCCCAACATTTT.

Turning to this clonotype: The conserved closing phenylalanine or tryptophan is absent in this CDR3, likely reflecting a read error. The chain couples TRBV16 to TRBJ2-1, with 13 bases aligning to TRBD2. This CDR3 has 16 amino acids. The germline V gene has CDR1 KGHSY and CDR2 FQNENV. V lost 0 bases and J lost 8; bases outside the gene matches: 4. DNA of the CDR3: TGTGCCAGCAGCCAATCTCCACTAGCGGGAGGGGATGAGCAGTTCATC. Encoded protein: CASSQSPLAGGDEQFI.

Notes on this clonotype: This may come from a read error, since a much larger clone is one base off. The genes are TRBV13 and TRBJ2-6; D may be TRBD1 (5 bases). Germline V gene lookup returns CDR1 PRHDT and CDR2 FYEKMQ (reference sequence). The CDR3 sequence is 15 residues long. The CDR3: CASSLAGGGANVLAF. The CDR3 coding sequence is TGTGCCAGCAGCTTAGCAGGCGGTGGGGCCAACGTCCTGGCTTTC.